This paragraph reports one T cell receptor beta chain. What it recognizes is unknown. Trimming removed 3 bases from V and 0 bases from J; junction bases left unmatched: 5. Germline-derived CDR1 and CDR2 are KGHSH and LQKENI. The CDR3 is 16 residues long. Via MiXCR, TCRdb re-called the reads, giving one row per CDR3 protein. This table has 150,000 to 200,000 distinct CDR3 sequences, 28% appearing once. The record originates from a study of T cell repertoires in cytomegalovirus infection. General study points: HLA-C-restricted TCR beta clonotypes specific for CMV led the ex vivo response.

Input material: PBMCs. The TCR was taken from a human donor in good health (CMV status not recorded). Some clones in this sample may be carry-over from other donors' samples. The chain has TRBV18 and TRBJ1-1, with TRBD1 identical over 9 bases. CDR3 sequence (DNA): TGTGCCAGCTCACCGGGACAGGGCCTCATGAACACTGAAGCTTTCTTT. Residues: CASSPGQGLMNTEAFF.